These 10 T cell receptor beta chains came from one sample sequenced in a study of control samples from healthy donors and cancer patients. Sequencing used immunoSEQ multiplex PCR; TCRdb keeps in-frame clones, though not all of them. The top ten hold around 9% of the sample, which has approximately 140,000 clones, about 85% seen once. The sample comprised blood. These receptors originate from a woman under 40 in good health.

J is TRBJ2-5 and V is TRBV11-3; possibly TRBD2 for D (6 bases). The CDR3 runs 15 residues. Germline V lookup: CDR1 SGHNT, CDR2 YENEEA. V was clipped by 1 base and J by 1 base, with 10 bases between them. The CDR3: CASSLGGTFQETQYF. DNA of the CDR3: TGTGCCAGCAGCTTAGGAGGGACTTTCCAAGAGACCCAGTACTTC.

The chain combines TRBV5-1 with TRBJ2-5; D remains ambiguous. The CDR3 is 11 amino acids. The germline V and J ends were trimmed by 2 bases and 3 bases, with 2 bases remaining between them. Germline V gives CDR1 SGHRS, CDR2 YFSETQ. Here the CDR3 reads CASSFEETQYF. The CDR3 DNA reads as TGCGCCAGCAGCTTCGAAGAGACCCAGTACTTC.

This clone came up once. The chain has TRBV4-2 and TRBJ2-7; 9 bases are shared with TRBD2. Germline values: CDR1 LGHNA, CDR2 YNFKEQ. CDR3 length equals 15 residues. The V segment lost 1 base and the J segment 0 bases; nucleotides outside the gene matches: 1. This CDR3 reads CASSQGLAASYEQYF. The CDR3 DNA sequence: TGTGCCAGCAGCCAAGGACTAGCGGCCTCCTACGAGCAGTACTTC.

The gene calls are TRBV6-5 and TRBJ2-4; 8 bases map to TRBD2. This CDR3 spans 14 amino acids. Trimming cost V 6 bases and J 8 bases; bases outside gene matches: 9. CDR1 and CDR2 from the germline V gene are MNHEY and SVGAGI. DNA for the CDR3: TGTGCCAGCAGAAACGAGCGGGAGCGGGACATTCAGTACTTC. It codes for CASRNERERDIQYF.

The V and J genes are TRBV10-3 and TRBJ1-6; D is unclear. The germline V gene has CDR1 ENHRY and CDR2 SYGVKD. This CDR3 region has 13 residues. Trimming removed 7 bases at V and 2 bases at J, with 6 bases between. The CDR3 loop reads CAITGTYNSPLHF. The DNA of the CDR3 is TGTGCCATCACTGGGACCTATAATTCACCCCTCCACTTT.

V is TRBV12-3 or TRBV12-4 and J is TRBJ2-7; no definite D call. V lost 1 base to trimming and J lost 7 bases, with 11 bases between them. CDR3 length equals 13 residues. CDR3 residues: CASSLGIKGEQYF. The CDR3 DNA reads TGTGCCAGCAGTTTAGGTATTAAGGGAGAGCAGTACTTC.

The chain recombines TRBV1 with TRBJ2-3; the table names TRBD2, a call not compared with the DNA. TRBV1 has pseudogene status. The CDR3 runs to 14 residues. The CDR3 spells CTSSHRVGTDTQYF. The CDR3 nucleotides are TGCACCAGCAGCCACCGGGTTGGCACAGATACGCAGTATTTT.

The chain links TRBV6-1 to TRBJ2-5; 11 bases align to TRBD2. This CDR3 is 16 amino acids long. After removal of 3 bases from V and 3 bases from J, the junction contained 6 bases not matched to a gene. The germline V gene has CDR1 MNHNS and CDR2 SASEGT. The CDR3 nucleotides are TGTGCCAGCAGTGATCGACCGGGACTAGCGGAAGAGACCCAGTACTTC. It specifies CASSDRPGLAEETQYF.

V gene TRBV21-1 combines with J gene TRBJ1-1. TRBV21-1 is classified as a pseudogene. CDR3 length: 14 residues. The DNA for the CDR3 is TGTGCCAGCACCGCCCGGGGTCCGGACACTGAAGCTTTCTTT. Its protein is CASTARGPDTEAFF.

This rearrangement joins TRBV5-6 to TRBJ1-5; D is possibly TRBD1 (5 bases). From germline, CDR1 is SGHDT and CDR2 YYEEEE. Trimming took off 1 base at V and 3 bases at J, with 8 bases between the two ends. There are 14 residues in the CDR3. CDR3 nucleotides: TGTGCCAGCAGCTTGCCGGGGGACAATCAGCCCCAGCATTTT. Encoded protein: CASSLPGDNQPQHF.